The 14 T cell receptor beta chains reported below all come from one sample, sequenced in a study of spatial heterogeneity in lung cancer. TCRdb re-called the 5' RACE reads through MiXCR, storing one row per CDR3 protein. The sample records about 92,000 distinct CDR3 sequences, approximately 12% being singletons. This sample's time point: sample taken at primary tumor resection. Tumor, nontumor lung or frozen PBMC supplied whole RNA, sequenced without sorting. Material: PBMCs, obtained at surgery. The source of these receptors is a male donor with early-stage non-small cell lung cancer.

V and J are TRBV20-1 and TRBJ2-1; D perhaps matches TRBD2 (6 bases). V was trimmed by 3 bases and J by 9 bases, leaving 18 bases between them. The germline gives CDR1 DFQATT, CDR2 SNEGSKA (reference sequence). CDR3 size: 14 residues. This chain's CDR3 is CSARGGASHGEQFF. The CDR3, as DNA: TGCAGTGCTAGGGGGGGAGCTAGCCACGGTGAGCAGTTCTTC.

V usage is TRBV11-2 and J usage is TRBJ1-1; 9 bases fit TRBD1. Germline V gives CDR1 SGHAT, CDR2 FQNNGV. The CDR3 totals 14 residues. V lost 8 bases to trimming and J lost 4 bases; unmatched junction nucleotides: 8. This CDR3 is CASGKQGARTEAFF. CDR3 coding DNA: TGTGCCAGCGGGAAACAGGGGGCGCGCACTGAAGCTTTCTTT.

At least ten counts were recorded for this clonotype. The chain recombines TRBV16 with TRBJ1-5, with D maybe TRBD1 (5 bases). CDR1 is KGHSY and CDR2 is FQNENV in the germline V gene. The CDR3 runs to 15 residues. Trimming shortened V by 0 bases and J by 7 bases, and 13 bases separated the two germline ends. The CDR3 sequence is CASSQSGRRGQPQHF. The CDR3 DNA follows: TGTGCCAGCAGCCAATCGGGGCGCCGCGGGCAGCCCCAGCATTTT.

This clonotype was observed a few times. The J gene is TRBJ2-5, the V gene TRBV4-3; TRBD1 agrees at 8 bases. This CDR3 contains 15 residues. Germline V gives CDR1 LGHNA, CDR2 YSLEER. Trimming removed 4 bases from V and 4 bases from J; junction bases left unmatched: 8. DNA of the CDR3: TGCGCCAGCAGCCGAGCCGACAGGGGTTTAGAGACCCAGTACTTC. Translation gives CASSRADRGLETQYF.

The chain employs TRBV28 and TRBJ2-7, with 8 bases lining up with TRBD1. Losses at the gene ends were 3 bases for V and 6 bases for J; bases not matched to a gene: 10. The CDR3 spans 15 residues. The germline V gene has CDR1 MDHEN and CDR2 SYDVKM. The CDR3: CASSFTKAGGSEQYF. In DNA, the CDR3 is TGTGCCAGCAGTTTTACTAAGGCAGGGGGCTCCGAGCAGTACTTC.

The V gene is TRBV12-3 or TRBV12-4, the J gene TRBJ1-5; no reliable D call. Trimming shortened V by 4 bases and J by 6 bases, and 10 bases separated the two germline ends. This CDR3 region has 13 residues. CDR3 protein: CASSWGGIQPQHF. CDR3 in DNA: TGTGCCAGCAGTTGGGGAGGGATTCAGCCCCAGCATTTT.

The chain recombines TRBV12-3 or TRBV12-4 with TRBJ2-5; no clear D gene. V was trimmed by 1 base and J by 0 bases, leaving 6 bases between them. CDR3 length: 14 amino acids. In nucleotides, the CDR3 is TGTGCCAGCAGTTTAGGCACGTACCAAGAGACCCAGTACTTC. It yields the protein CASSLGTYQETQYF.

This clonotype came up a few times. V usage is TRBV4-2 and J usage is TRBJ2-7; 11 bases line up with TRBD1. V trimming: 4 bases; J trimming: 1 base; junction bases outside the gene matches: 6. The V gene's germline CDR1 is LGHNA and CDR2 YNFKEQ. The CDR3 length is 16 residues. The CDR3 nucleotides are TGTGCCAGCAGCCCCAACAGGGACAGGGGGTCCTACGAGCAGTACTTC. Its translation: CASSPNRDRGSYEQYF.

The chain carries TRBV20-1 and TRBJ1-1; D gene ambiguous. The CDR3 sequence is 12 residues long. Trimming took 1 base from V and 0 from J, leaving 3 bases between them. Germline CDR1 DFQATT, CDR2 SNEGSKA (reference sequence). The CDR3 region is CSARVLNTEAFF. In DNA, the CDR3 is TGCAGTGCTAGAGTTTTGAACACTGAAGCTTTCTTT.

This clonotype was counted at least ten times. The CDR3 sequence is CASSQVLGRGKEKLFF. The CDR3 DNA follows: TGCGCCAGCAGCCAAGTCTTGGGACGGGGGAAAGAAAAACTGTTTTTT. V gene TRBV4-3 combines with J gene TRBJ1-4; TRBD1 might be the D (5 bases). The CDR3 has 16 amino acids. V lost 1 base and J lost 8, with 17 bases in between. Per the germline V gene, CDR1 is LGHNA and CDR2 is YSLEER.

This clonotype has a count of ten or more. V usage is TRBV11-2 and J usage is TRBJ2-3; 7 bases are shared with TRBD2. The CDR3 length is 14 residues. The V gene end was trimmed by 7 bases and the J gene end by 2 bases; junction bases not matched to a gene: 6. CDR1 is SGHAT, CDR2 FQNNGV, per germline. CDR3 bases: TGTGCCAGCACCAAAGCGGGGTACACAGATACGCAGTATTTT. Protein sequence: CASTKAGYTDTQYF. The variable domain in full, completed from reference TRBV11-2 and TRBJ2-3, reads EAGVAQSPRYKIIEKRQSVAFWCNPISGHATLYWYQQILGQGPKLLIQFQNNGVVDDSQLPKDRFSAERLKGVDSTLKIQPAKLEDSAVYLCASTKAGYTDTQYFGPGTRLTVL.

V and J are TRBV7-2 and TRBJ2-1; 10 bases match TRBD2. Per germline, CDR1 SGHTA and CDR2 FQGNSA. V lost 6 bases and J lost 4; bases outside the gene matches: 6. CDR3 length: 15 residues. The CDR3 sequence: CASSRRTSGYNEQFF. The CDR3 DNA reads TGTGCCAGCAGTCGAAGGACTAGCGGTTACAATGAGCAGTTCTTC.

In this sample, this clonotype turned up many times. This chain joins TRBV7-2 and TRBJ2-3, with D perhaps matching TRBD1 or TRBD2 (6 bases each). The V gene lost 7 bases and the J gene lost 2 bases, with 16 bases spanning the gap. Germline lookup yields CDR1 SGHTA and CDR2 FQGNSA. The CDR3 covers 15 residues. The CDR3 spells CASTSRGQATDTQYF. CDR3 in DNA: TGTGCCAGCACCTCCCGGGGGCAGGCCACAGATACGCAGTATTTT.

This clonotype was observed many times. The V and J genes are TRBV3-1 and TRBJ2-7; possible D gene TRBD1, 5 bases. Germline assignment: CDR1 LGHDT and CDR2 YNNKEL (reference sequence). With 1 base removed from V and 2 bases from J, the gap between germline ends came to 18 bases. The CDR3 is 17 amino acids. DNA of the CDR3: TGTGCCAGCAGCCAAGTTATACAGGACCAGAGTGCCTACGAGCAGTACTTC. It specifies CASSQVIQDQSAYEQYF.